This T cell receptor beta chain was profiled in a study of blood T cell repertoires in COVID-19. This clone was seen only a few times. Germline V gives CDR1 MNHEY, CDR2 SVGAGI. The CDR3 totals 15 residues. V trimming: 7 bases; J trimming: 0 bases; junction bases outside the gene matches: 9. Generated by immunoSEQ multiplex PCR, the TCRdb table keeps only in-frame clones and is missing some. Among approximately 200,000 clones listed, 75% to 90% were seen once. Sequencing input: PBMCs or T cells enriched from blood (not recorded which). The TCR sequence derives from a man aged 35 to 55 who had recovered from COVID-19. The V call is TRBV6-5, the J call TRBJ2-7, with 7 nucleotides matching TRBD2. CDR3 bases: TGTGCCAGCAATCCCGGGGGGAGTAACTCCTACGAGCAGTACTTC. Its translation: CASNPGGSNSYEQYF.